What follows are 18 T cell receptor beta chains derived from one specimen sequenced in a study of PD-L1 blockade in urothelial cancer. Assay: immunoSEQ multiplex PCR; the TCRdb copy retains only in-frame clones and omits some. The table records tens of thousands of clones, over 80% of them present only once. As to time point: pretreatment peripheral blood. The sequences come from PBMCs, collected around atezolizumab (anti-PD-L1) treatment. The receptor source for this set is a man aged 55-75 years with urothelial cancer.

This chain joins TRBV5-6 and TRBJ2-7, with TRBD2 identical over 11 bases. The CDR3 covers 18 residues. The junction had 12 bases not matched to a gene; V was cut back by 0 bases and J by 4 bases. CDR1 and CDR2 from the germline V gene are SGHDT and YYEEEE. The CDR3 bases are TGTGCCAGCAGCTTGGGGGGACGACTAGCGGGGTTTGGTTACGAGCAGTACTTC. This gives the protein CASSLGGRLAGFGYEQYF.

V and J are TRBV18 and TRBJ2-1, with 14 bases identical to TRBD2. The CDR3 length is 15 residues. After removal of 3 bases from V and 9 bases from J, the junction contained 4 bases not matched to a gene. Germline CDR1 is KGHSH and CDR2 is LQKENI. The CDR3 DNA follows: TGTGCCAGCTCACCGGGACTAGCGGGAGTACGTGAGCAGTTCTTC. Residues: CASSPGLAGVREQFF.

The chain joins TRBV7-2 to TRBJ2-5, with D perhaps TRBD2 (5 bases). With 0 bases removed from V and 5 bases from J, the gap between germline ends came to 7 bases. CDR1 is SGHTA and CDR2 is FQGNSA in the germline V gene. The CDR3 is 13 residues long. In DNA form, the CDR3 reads TGTGCCAGCAGCTTAGCTAGGGAGGAGACCCAGTACTTC. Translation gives CASSLAREETQYF.

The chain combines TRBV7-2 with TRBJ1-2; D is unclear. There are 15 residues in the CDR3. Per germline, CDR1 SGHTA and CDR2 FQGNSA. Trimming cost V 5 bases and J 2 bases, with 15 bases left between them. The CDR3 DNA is TGTGCCAGCAGCCTTACACCAGGCGACAACTATGGCTACACCTTC. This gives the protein CASSLTPGDNYGYTF.

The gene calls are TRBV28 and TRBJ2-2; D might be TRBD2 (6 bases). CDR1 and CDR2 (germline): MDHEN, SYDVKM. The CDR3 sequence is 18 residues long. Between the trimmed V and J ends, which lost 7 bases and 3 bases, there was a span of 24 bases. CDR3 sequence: CASTLTSGRLIYTGELFF. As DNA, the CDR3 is TGTGCCAGCACCTTAACTTCGGGGAGGTTAATCTACACCGGGGAGCTGTTTTTT.

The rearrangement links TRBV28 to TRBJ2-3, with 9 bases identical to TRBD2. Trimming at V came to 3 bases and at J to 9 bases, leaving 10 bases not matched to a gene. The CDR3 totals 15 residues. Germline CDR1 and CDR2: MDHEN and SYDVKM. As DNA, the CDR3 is TGTGCCAGCAGTTTGACTAGCGGAGGTGTGAGAACGCAGTATTTT. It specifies CASSLTSGGVRTQYF.

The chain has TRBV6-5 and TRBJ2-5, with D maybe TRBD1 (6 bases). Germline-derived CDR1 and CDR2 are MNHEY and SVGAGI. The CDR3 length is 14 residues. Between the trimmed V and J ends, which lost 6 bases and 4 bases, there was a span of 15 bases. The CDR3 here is CASRTGTLRETQYF. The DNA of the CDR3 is TGTGCCAGCAGAACCGGGACACTCAGAGAGACCCAGTACTTC.

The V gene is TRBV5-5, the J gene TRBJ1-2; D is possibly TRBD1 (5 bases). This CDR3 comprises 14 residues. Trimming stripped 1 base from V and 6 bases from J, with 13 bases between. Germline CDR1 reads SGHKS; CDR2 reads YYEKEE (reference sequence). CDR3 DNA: TGTGCCAGCAGCTTGTTGACAGCCATCGATGGCTACACCTTC. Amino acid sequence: CASSLLTAIDGYTF.

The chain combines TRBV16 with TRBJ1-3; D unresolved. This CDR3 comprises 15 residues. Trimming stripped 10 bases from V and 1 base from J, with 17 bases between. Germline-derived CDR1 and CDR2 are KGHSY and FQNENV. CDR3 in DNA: TGTGCCACCGCCGAGGCGGGCTTTTCTGGAAACACCATATATTTT. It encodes CATAEAGFSGNTIYF. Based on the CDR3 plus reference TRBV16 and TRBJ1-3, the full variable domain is GEEVAQTPKHLVRGEGQKAKLYCAPIKGHSYVFWYQQVLKNEFKFLISFQNENVFDETGMPKERFSAKCLPNSPCSLEIQATKLEDSAVYFCATAEAGFSGNTIYFGEGSWLTVV.

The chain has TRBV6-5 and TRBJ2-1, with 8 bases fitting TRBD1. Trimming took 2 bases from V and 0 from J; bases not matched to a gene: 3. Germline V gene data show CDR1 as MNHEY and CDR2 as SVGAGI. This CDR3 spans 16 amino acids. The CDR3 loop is CASSYLGQGSYNEQFF. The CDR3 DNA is TGTGCCAGCAGTTACCTAGGACAGGGCTCCTACAATGAGCAGTTCTTC.

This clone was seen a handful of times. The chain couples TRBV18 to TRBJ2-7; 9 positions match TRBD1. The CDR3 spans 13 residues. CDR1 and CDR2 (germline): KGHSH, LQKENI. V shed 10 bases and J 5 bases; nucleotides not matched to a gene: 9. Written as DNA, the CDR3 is TGTGCCACCAACGGACAGGGGTTCAACGAGCAGTACTTC. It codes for CATNGQGFNEQYF.

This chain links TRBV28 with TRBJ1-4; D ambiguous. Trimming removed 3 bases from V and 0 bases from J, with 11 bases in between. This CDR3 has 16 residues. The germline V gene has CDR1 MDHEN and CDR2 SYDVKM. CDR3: CASSLARSATNEKLFF. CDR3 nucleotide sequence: TGTGCCAGCAGTTTGGCCAGGTCCGCAACTAATGAAAAACTGTTTTTT.

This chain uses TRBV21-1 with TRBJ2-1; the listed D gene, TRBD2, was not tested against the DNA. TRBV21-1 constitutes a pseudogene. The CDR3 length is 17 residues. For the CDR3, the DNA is TGTGCCAGCAGGGCGGGCCCCTTAGGGAATTGGTACAATGAGCAGTTCTTC. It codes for CASRAGPLGNWYNEQFF.

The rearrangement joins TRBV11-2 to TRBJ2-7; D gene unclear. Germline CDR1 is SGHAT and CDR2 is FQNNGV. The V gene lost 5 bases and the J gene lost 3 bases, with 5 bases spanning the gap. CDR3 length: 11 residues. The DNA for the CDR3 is TGTGCCAGCAGCATACACTACGAGCAGTACTTC. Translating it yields CASSIHYEQYF.

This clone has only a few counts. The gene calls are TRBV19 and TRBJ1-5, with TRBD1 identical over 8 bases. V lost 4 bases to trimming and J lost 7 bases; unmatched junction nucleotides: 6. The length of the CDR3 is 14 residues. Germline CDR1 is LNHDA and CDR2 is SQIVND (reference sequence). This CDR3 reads CASSTSGGWQPQHF. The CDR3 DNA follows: TGTGCCAGTAGTACCTCAGGGGGCTGGCAGCCCCAGCATTTT.

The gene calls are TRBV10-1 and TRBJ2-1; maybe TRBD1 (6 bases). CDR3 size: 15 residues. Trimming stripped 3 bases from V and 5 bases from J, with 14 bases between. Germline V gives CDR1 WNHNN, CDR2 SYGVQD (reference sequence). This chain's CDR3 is CASSEQGQGNNEQFF. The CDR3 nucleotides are TGCGCCAGCAGTGAACAAGGCCAGGGGAACAATGAGCAGTTCTTC.

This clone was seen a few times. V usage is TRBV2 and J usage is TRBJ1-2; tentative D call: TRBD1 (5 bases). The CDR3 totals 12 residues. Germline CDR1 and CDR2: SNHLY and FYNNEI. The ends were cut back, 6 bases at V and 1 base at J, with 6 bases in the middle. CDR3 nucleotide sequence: TGTGCCAGCAGACAGGATAACTATGGCTACACCTTC. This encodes CASRQDNYGYTF.

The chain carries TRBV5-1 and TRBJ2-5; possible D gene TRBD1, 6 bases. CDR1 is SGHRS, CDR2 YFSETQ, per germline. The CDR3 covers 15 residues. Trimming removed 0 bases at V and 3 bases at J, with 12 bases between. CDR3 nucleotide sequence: TGCGCCAGCAGCTTGGGTTCAGGGGCGGAAGAGACCCAGTACTTC. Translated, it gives CASSLGSGAEETQYF.